A single T cell receptor (beta chain) is shown here with its context. The entry originates in a study of blood T cell repertoires in COVID-19. Study as a whole: Samples of COVID-19 (acute and convalescent) were obtained from the United States, Italy and Spain. The analysed material was cDNA or gDNA that came from T cells, B-cell-depleted T cells, or PBMCs.

The CDR3 is 16 residues long. From germline, CDR1 is SNHLY and CDR2 FYNNEI. The V segment lost 3 bases and the J segment 0 bases; nucleotides outside the gene matches: 7. Generated by immunoSEQ multiplex PCR, the TCRdb table keeps only in-frame clones and is missing some. The sample includes 390,000 or so clones, nearly 90% seen only once; the top ten take approximately 7%. Sequencing input: peripheral blood. The chain is built from TRBV2 and TRBJ2-5, with 7 bases that match TRBD2. The clonotype originates from a man aged 18-30 years with active or convalescent COVID-19. The CDR3 region has the DNA TGTGCCAGCAGTGACCTAGCGGAGAGGTACCAAGAGACCCAGTACTTC. As protein: CASSDLAERYQETQYF.